These 14 T cell receptor beta chains originate from one sample sequenced in a study of immune evolution from preneoplasia to lung adenocarcinoma (TCRdb year 2021). Library preparation was by the immunoSEQ multiplex PCR assay. Sourced from immuneACCESS, this table was stored by TCRdb with only in-frame sequences that have V and J called. A share of the clones is absent; for the studies checked, an unresolved V gene accounts for under half, and the remainder has no known explanation. The sample table records some 1,200 clones; around 82% of these occur just once. 25% to 30% of the sample rests with the top ten. Sequencing was carried out using FFPE adjacent normal lung tissue. The receptors originated from a person in their sixties or seventies with lung adenocarcinoma.

This chain joins TRBV9 and TRBJ2-3, with D unresolved. Trimming shortened V by 2 bases and J by 2 bases, and 9 bases separated the two germline ends. The CDR3 has 14 residues. Germline CDR1 and CDR2: SGDLS and YYNGEE. The CDR3: CASSVGSPTDTQYF. CDR3 nucleotides: TGTGCCAGCAGCGTGGGAAGCCCCACAGATACGCAGTATTTT.

This chain uses TRBV29-1 with TRBJ1-2; D gene ambiguous. CDR1 is SQVTM, CDR2 ANQGSEA, per germline. The CDR3 extends over 13 amino acids. V was trimmed by 3 bases and J by 7 bases, leaving 15 bases between them. CDR3 loop: CSVEQPPMGGYTF. As DNA, the CDR3 is TGCAGCGTTGAGCAGCCCCCGATGGGTGGCTACACCTTC.

The chain joins TRBV29-1 to TRBJ2-1; D gene unclear. The CDR3 totals 11 residues. CDR1 is SQVTM, CDR2 ANQGSEA, per germline. Trimming took 5 bases from V and 9 from J, leaving 11 bases between them. The CDR3 DNA sequence: TGCAGCGTTAGGTCTAGTGTTGAGCAGTTCTTC. It is translated as CSVRSSVEQFF.

The chain couples TRBV15 to TRBJ2-1; 8 bases align to TRBD1. The germline V gene has CDR1 LNHNV and CDR2 YYDKDF (reference sequence). The CDR3 totals 16 residues. The V gene end was trimmed by 0 bases and the J gene end by 8 bases; junction bases not matched to a gene: 9. The CDR3 DNA sequence: TGTGCCACCAGCAGAGACGGGCAGGGGGCTATTGATGAGCAGTTCTTC. Translated: CATSRDGQGAIDEQFF.

The chain employs TRBV6-5 and TRBJ2-1; D remains unclear. Germline CDR1 MNHEY, CDR2 SVGAGI. CDR3 size: 13 residues. V dropped 0 bases and J dropped 7 bases, with 7 bases sitting between them. The CDR3 sequence: CASSYSTWNEQFF. The CDR3 DNA reads TGTGCCAGCAGTTACTCGACGTGGAATGAGCAGTTCTTC.

V and J are TRBV5-6 and TRBJ2-1; TRBD2 agrees at 14 bases. V dropped 4 bases and J dropped 3; count of bases not matched to a gene: 12. Germline V gene sequence: CDR1 SGHDT, CDR2 YYEEEE. The CDR3 spans 19 residues. CDR3 bases: TGTGCCAGCAGCCCCACCGGGACTAGCGGGAGTATAAACTACAATGAGCAGTTCTTC. It translates to CASSPTGTSGSINYNEQFF.

The chain is built from TRBV28 and TRBJ2-7; D call uncertain. The CDR3 runs 12 residues. V was clipped by 7 bases and J by 4 bases, with 11 bases between them. CDR1 and CDR2 (germline): MDHEN, SYDVKM. As DNA, the CDR3 is TGTGCCAGCACCTCCTCCAGGTACGAGCAGTACTTC. This codes for CASTSSRYEQYF.

V gene TRBV4-1 combines with J gene TRBJ1-1; maybe TRBD1 (6 bases). The V end lost 11 bases, the J end lost 0 bases, and 16 bases lay between the germline ends. The germline gives CDR1 MGHRA, CDR2 YSYEKL. This CDR3 has 14 amino acids. In DNA, the CDR3 is TGCGCCTCCGGGGGCGGCCTTTTGAACACTGAAGCTTTCTTT. Its protein product is CASGGGLLNTEAFF.

The CDR3 DNA reads TGTGCCAGCAGTTTATACCGGGACAGTATCTATGGCTACACCTTC. Residues: CASSLYRDSIYGYTF. V and J are TRBV28 and TRBJ1-2; 7 nucleotides match TRBD1. This CDR3 contains 15 residues. V was pared by 1 base and J by 4 bases, with 6 bases of the junction left unmatched. Germline-derived CDR1 and CDR2 are MDHEN and SYDVKM.

The CDR3 spells CASSQPIGRRQGLYGYTF. For the CDR3, the DNA is TGCGCCAGCAGCCAACCCATCGGCAGGAGACAGGGGCTCTATGGCTACACCTTC. The chain combines TRBV4-1 with TRBJ1-2, with TRBD1 identical over 8 bases. Germline CDR1 reads MGHRA; CDR2 reads YSYEKL. With V trimmed by 2 bases and J by 4 bases, 15 bases remained unmatched. This CDR3 spans 18 amino acids.

CDR3 loop: CASSVEVPDTQYF. The CDR3 DNA reads as TGTGCCAGCAGCGTAGAGGTCCCAGATACGCAGTATTTT. V is TRBV9 and J is TRBJ2-3; D is unclear. CDR1 and CDR2 from the germline V gene are SGDLS and YYNGEE. Trimming pared 0 bases from V and 4 bases from J, leaving 6 bases between. The CDR3 contains 13 residues.

The chain is built from TRBV13 and TRBJ1-1; D gene uncertain. The CDR3 extends over 13 amino acids. Germline-derived CDR1 and CDR2 are PRHDT and FYEKMQ (reference sequence). V lost 0 bases to trimming and J lost 8 bases, with 10 bases between them. CDR3 sequence reads: CASSLGPGIEAFF. In DNA form, the CDR3 reads TGTGCCAGCAGCTTAGGTCCCGGGATAGAAGCTTTCTTT.

The chain employs TRBV6-9 and TRBJ2-6; no clear D. Germline values: CDR1 MNHGY, CDR2 SVAAGI. The germline V and J ends were trimmed by 5 bases and 5 bases, with 22 bases remaining between them. The CDR3 covers 18 residues. The CDR3 is CASSPLDLRQSRANVLTF. The CDR3 DNA sequence: TGTGCCAGCAGTCCATTAGACTTACGACAAAGTCGGGCCAACGTCCTGACTTTC.

This clone was counted once. The rearrangement uses TRBV2 and TRBJ2-7, with a weak D call TRBD2 (6 bases). Per germline, CDR1 SNHLY and CDR2 FYNNEI. Trimming pared 6 bases from V and 4 bases from J, leaving 16 bases between. CDR3 length: 14 amino acids. DNA of the CDR3: TGTGCCAGCAGGACCGGGAGCCAAGGGTACGAGCAGTACTTC. Protein product: CASRTGSQGYEQYF.